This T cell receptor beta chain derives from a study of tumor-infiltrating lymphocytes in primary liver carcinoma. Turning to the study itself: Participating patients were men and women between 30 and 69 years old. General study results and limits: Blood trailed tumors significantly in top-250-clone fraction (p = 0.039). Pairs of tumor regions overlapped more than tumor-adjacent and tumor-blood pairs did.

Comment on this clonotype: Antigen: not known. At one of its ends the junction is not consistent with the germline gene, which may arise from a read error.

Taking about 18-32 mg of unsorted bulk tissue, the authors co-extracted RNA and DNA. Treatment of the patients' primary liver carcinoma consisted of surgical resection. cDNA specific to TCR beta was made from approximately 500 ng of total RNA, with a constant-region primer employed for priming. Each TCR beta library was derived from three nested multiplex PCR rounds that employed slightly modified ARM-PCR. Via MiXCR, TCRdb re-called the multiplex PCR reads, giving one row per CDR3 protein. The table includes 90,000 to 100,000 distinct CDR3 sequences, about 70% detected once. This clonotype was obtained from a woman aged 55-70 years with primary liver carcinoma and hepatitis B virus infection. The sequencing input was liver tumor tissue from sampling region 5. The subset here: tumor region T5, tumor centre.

The CDR3 sequence: CASNSGETGVNVLTF. The CDR3, as DNA: TGTGCCAGCAACAGCGGAGAGACGGGGGTCAACGTCCTGACTTTC. V and J are TRBV6-5 and TRBJ2-6; TRBD2 is a possible D gene (6 bases). The CDR3 totals 15 residues. CDR1 is MNHEY, CDR2 SVGAGI, per germline.